Shown below are 25 T cell receptor beta chains from a single sample sequenced in a study of beta chain features in type 1 diabetes. Of the isolated RNA, all was reverse transcribed, and so the sequenced material was expressed TCRB transcripts. Only in-frame clones appear in the TCRdb table, and some are missing; sequencing was by immunoSEQ multiplex PCR. The repertoire has around 40,000 clones, roughly half of them found once; the top ten carry more than 2%. Sequencing input: Tregs from blood. These receptors all come from a woman aged 18-29 years in good health.

The sample holds a few counts of this clone. The gene calls are TRBV29-1 and TRBJ2-7, with TRBD1 as a possible D gene (7 bases). Germline assignment: CDR1 SQVTM and CDR2 ANQGSEA. The CDR3 is 12 amino acids. V was trimmed by 3 bases and J by 4 bases, leaving 10 bases between them. CDR3 amino acids: CSVETGRYEQYF. The CDR3 nucleotides are TGCAGCGTTGAGACAGGGAGGTACGAGCAGTACTTC.

This chain connects TRBV19 to TRBJ1-5; 12 nucleotides match TRBD1. CDR1 and CDR2 from the germline V gene are LNHDA and SQIVND (reference sequence). This CDR3 region has 15 residues. V shed 7 bases, J shed 7 bases, and the junction held 8 bases outside the gene matches. The CDR3 coding sequence is TGTGCCAGTAATGCCGGGACAGGGGGCGAACAGCCCCAGCATTTT. The encoded protein is CASNAGTGGEQPQHF.

The chain uses TRBV19 and TRBJ2-2; TRBD1 agrees at 10 bases. The ends lost 3 bases at V and 4 bases at J; junction bases unmatched: 5. The CDR3 spans 16 residues. Germline loops: CDR1 LNHDA, CDR2 SQIVND (reference sequence). The CDR3 coding sequence is TGTGCCAGTAGTATCGGGACAGGGGTAATCACCGGGGAGCTGTTTTTT. It translates to CASSIGTGVITGELFF.

V gene TRBV5-4 combines with J gene TRBJ2-1; 15 bases are a match to TRBD2. This CDR3 has 17 residues. V was pared by 4 bases and J by 6 bases, with 8 bases of the junction left unmatched. Germline CDR1 and CDR2: SGHNT and YYREEE (reference sequence). The CDR3 sequence: CASSTGLAGGGGNEQFF. In nucleotides, the CDR3 is TGTGCCAGCAGCACAGGACTAGCGGGAGGGGGGGGCAATGAGCAGTTCTTC.

This clone was found a few times. The chain has TRBV28 and TRBJ2-1; 8 bases map to TRBD2. The CDR3 covers 16 residues. Germline CDR1 and CDR2: MDHEN and SYDVKM. The trim removed 5 bases at V and 6 bases at J, leaving 12 bases unmatched. The CDR3 DNA reads as TGTGCCAGCAGTCCACCCGGGAGGGCCAACGCCAATGAGCAGTTCTTC. It is translated as CASSPPGRANANEQFF.

The chain joins TRBV27 to TRBJ2-1, with TRBD2 matching 9 bases. This CDR3 region has 15 residues. From germline, CDR1 is MNHEY and CDR2 SMNVEV (reference sequence). V lost 2 bases and J lost 12; bases outside the gene matches: 11. For the CDR3, the DNA is TGTGCCAGCAGTTTAGCGGGAGGGCCTCGAAATAGGCAGTTCTTC. Its protein is CASSLAGGPRNRQFF.

The chain links TRBV15 to TRBJ2-4; 9 nucleotides agree with TRBD2. Germline V gives CDR1 LNHNV, CDR2 YYDKDF (reference sequence). The CDR3 spans 18 residues. V dropped 0 bases and J dropped 4; count of bases not matched to a gene: 10. CDR3 DNA sequence: TGTGCCACCAGCAGAGATCGTTTTTTAGCGGGAGCGAAAAACATTCAGTACTTC. Encoded protein: CATSRDRFLAGAKNIQYF.

This clone was detected a few times. The rearrangement links TRBV28 to TRBJ1-2, with a weak D call TRBD1 (5 bases). V was trimmed by 3 bases and J by 4 bases, leaving 9 bases between them. Looked up from germline, CDR1 is MDHEN and CDR2 is SYDVKM. The CDR3 spans 13 residues. Written as DNA, the CDR3 is TGTGCCAGCAGTTTGACAGTATCCTATGGCTACACCTTC. This encodes CASSLTVSYGYTF.

This clone was seen a handful of times. This rearrangement joins TRBV7-9 to TRBJ1-1; D ambiguous. V shed 1 base and J shed 7 bases, with 10 bases lying between them. This CDR3 contains 13 residues. Germline CDR1 is SEHNR and CDR2 is FQNEAQ (reference sequence). The CDR3 is CASSLELWSEAFF. The CDR3 DNA is TGTGCCAGCAGCTTAGAACTGTGGAGTGAAGCTTTCTTT. Variable domain in full (rest from reference TRBV7-9 and TRBJ1-1): DTGVSQNPRHKITKRGQNVTFRCDPISEHNRLYWYRQTLGQGPEFLTYFQNEAQLEKSRLLSDRFSAERPKGSFSTLEIQRTEQGDSAMYLCASSLELWSEAFFGQGTRLTVV.

This clone was counted only a few times. The chain carries TRBV28 and TRBJ2-7; tentatively, D is TRBD2 (6 bases). V was pared by 6 bases and J by 5 bases, with 20 bases between. CDR3 length: 15 residues. CDR1 MDHEN and CDR2 SYDVKM come from the germline V gene. Here the CDR3 DNA reads TGTGCCAGCAGCTCCCCAGGAGGGAGTCGGAACGAGCAGTACTTC. Translated, it gives CASSSPGGSRNEQYF.

This clone appeared a few times. V gene TRBV28 combines with J gene TRBJ2-7; 8 nucleotides line up with TRBD2. Germline V lookup: CDR1 MDHEN, CDR2 SYDVKM. CDR3 length: 15 residues. Unmatched junction bases numbered 5, after V lost 3 bases and J lost 1 base. CDR3 amino acids: CASSLGAGASYEQYF. In DNA, the CDR3 is TGTGCCAGCAGTTTGGGAGCGGGAGCGTCCTACGAGCAGTACTTC. The entire variable domain, with the rest obtained from reference TRBV28 and TRBJ2-7, is as follows: DVKVTQSSRYLVKRTGEKVFLECVQDMDHENMFWYRQDPGLGLRLIYFSYDVKMKEKGDIPEGYSVSREKKERFSLILESASTNQTSMYLCASSLGAGASYEQYFGPGTRLTVT.

This rearrangement joins TRBV18 to TRBJ2-7; 11 positions agree with TRBD1. V lost 4 bases and J lost 7; bases outside the gene matches: 12. The CDR3 sequence is 16 residues long. The germline V gene has CDR1 KGHSH and CDR2 LQKENI. This chain's CDR3 is CASSREPGQGVSEQYF. CDR3 DNA: TGTGCCAGCTCACGGGAACCGGGACAGGGGGTCTCTGAGCAGTACTTC.

A word on this clone: The junction differs from germline at one of its ends, possibly a read error. This chain uses TRBV11-2 with TRBJ2-1, with 12 positions matching TRBD2. CDR1 SGHAT and CDR2 FQNNGV come from the germline V gene. This CDR3 comprises 15 residues. Here the CDR3 reads CASRFATSGRNEQFF. The CDR3 region has the DNA TGTGCCAGCCGCTTTGCCACTAGCGGGAGGAATGAGCAGTTCTTC.

This clone was seen a handful of times. The chain links TRBV7-2 to TRBJ2-3, with D maybe TRBD1 (7 bases). The CDR3 loop spans 16 amino acids. V lost 3 bases and J lost 1, with 14 bases in between. Germline V CDR1 and CDR2: SGHTA, FQGNSA. CDR3 in DNA: TGTGCCAGCAGCTTCAGGGGGGCCTCCCGCACAGATACGCAGTATTTT. Translation: CASSFRGASRTDTQYF.

A few counts support this clone. The chain carries TRBV19 and TRBJ2-5; D not certain. The germline V and J ends were trimmed by 7 bases and 5 bases, with 20 bases remaining between them. This CDR3 is built from 15 residues. The germline gives CDR1 LNHDA, CDR2 SQIVND (reference sequence). This CDR3 is CASTPTSTKLETQYF. DNA for the CDR3: TGTGCCAGTACCCCTACGTCTACGAAGTTGGAGACCCAGTACTTC. Together with reference TRBV19 and TRBJ2-5, the CDR3 gives the full variable domain: DGGITQSPKYLFRKEGQNVTLSCEQNLNHDAMYWYRQDPGQGLRLIYYSQIVNDFQKGDIAEGYSVSREKKESFPLTVTSAQKNPTAFYLCASTPTSTKLETQYFGPGTRLLVL.

CDR3 nucleotide sequence: TGTGCCAGCAGCTCCCGACAGGGGGCGGCGGGGACCCAGTACTTC. Protein sequence: CASSSRQGAAGTQYF. The genes are TRBV11-2 and TRBJ2-5, with TRBD1 matching over 10 bases. With V trimmed by 4 bases and J by 7 bases, 9 bases remained unmatched. Germline V gene data show CDR1 as SGHAT and CDR2 as FQNNGV. The CDR3 totals 15 residues. Full variable domain (rest looked up from reference TRBV11-2 and TRBJ2-5): EAGVAQSPRYKIIEKRQSVAFWCNPISGHATLYWYQQILGQGPKLLIQFQNNGVVDDSQLPKDRFSAERLKGVDSTLKIQPAKLEDSAVYLCASSSRQGAAGTQYFGPGTRLLVL.

The gene calls are TRBV6-6 and TRBJ2-6, with a weak D call TRBD2 (5 bases). V dropped 1 base and J dropped 2 bases, with 6 bases sitting between them. The CDR3 is made up of 15 amino acids. Per the germline V gene, CDR1 is MNHNY and CDR2 is SVGAGI (reference sequence). The CDR3 sequence is CASSYYGTGANVLTF. Here the CDR3 DNA reads TGTGCCAGCAGTTACTACGGGACTGGGGCCAACGTCCTGACTTTC.

The CDR3 coding sequence is TGTGCCAGCAGTTGGCGGACAGGTGACTACGAGCAGTACTTC. Amino acid sequence: CASSWRTGDYEQYF. V is TRBV25-1 and J is TRBJ2-7, with 7 bases identical to TRBD1. CDR3 size: 14 residues. Germline V gives CDR1 MGHDK, CDR2 SYGVNS. V was pared by 5 bases and J by 3 bases, with 7 bases of the junction left unmatched.

The chain joins TRBV10-1 to TRBJ1-1, with TRBD1 identical over 8 bases. Per germline, CDR1 WNHNN and CDR2 SYGVQD (reference sequence). The J segment lost 4 bases and the V segment lost 4 bases, leaving 5 bases of the junction unmatched. This CDR3 is built from 14 residues. The CDR3 coding sequence is TGCGCCAGCAGTGTTGGACAGGGAGTCACTGAAGCTTTCTTT. Translated: CASSVGQGVTEAFF.

In its sample, this clone was seen once. This chain joins TRBV6-5 and TRBJ1-1; D is unresolved. Germline assignment: CDR1 MNHEY and CDR2 SVGAGI. The ends were cut back, 2 bases at V and 2 bases at J, with 9 bases in the middle. This CDR3 comprises 14 residues. CDR3 coding DNA: TGTGCCAGCAGTTACCACAACACCAACACTGAAGCTTTCTTT. This codes for CASSYHNTNTEAFF.

In its sample, this clone was seen a few times. The CDR3 is CSVEDSNLRGQYF. The CDR3 DNA follows: TGCAGCGTTGAAGATTCGAATCTACGTGGGCAGTACTTC. The chain carries TRBV29-1 and TRBJ2-7; D gene unclear. The CDR3 runs 13 residues. Germline-derived CDR1 and CDR2 are SQVTM and ANQGSEA. The V and J ends lost 0 bases and 9 bases respectively, with 15 bases between them.

J is TRBJ2-7 and V is TRBV7-2; D is undetermined. Per the germline V gene, CDR1 is SGHTA and CDR2 is FQGNSA. The V and J ends lost 6 bases and 5 bases respectively, with 8 bases between them. The CDR3 has 11 residues. CDR3 bases: TGTGCCAGCAGATTCTTCGACGAGCAGTACTTC. This encodes CASRFFDEQYF.

This clone turned up a few times. The chain has TRBV7-9 and TRBJ2-2, with D possibly TRBD1 on 5 matching bases. Trimming cost V 3 bases and J 4 bases, with 15 bases left between them. From germline, CDR1 is SEHNR and CDR2 FQNEAQ (reference sequence). The CDR3 is made up of 16 amino acids. CDR3 sequence (DNA): TGTGCCAGCAGCTTTTCCGGACAATCCCGCACCGGGGAGCTGTTTTTT. This encodes CASSFSGQSRTGELFF. Using reference TRBV7-9 and TRBJ2-2 for the parts outside the CDR3, the full variable domain is DTGVSQNPRHKITKRGQNVTFRCDPISEHNRLYWYRQTLGQGPEFLTYFQNEAQLEKSRLLSDRFSAERPKGSFSTLEIQRTEQGDSAMYLCASSFSGQSRTGELFFGEGSRLTVL.

The chain combines TRBV7-2 with TRBJ1-2; D is ambiguous. Germline assignment: CDR1 SGHTA and CDR2 FQGNSA. The CDR3 has 15 amino acids. V lost 4 bases and J lost 0, with 12 bases in between. The CDR3 region is CASSSMGRANYGYTF. The CDR3 DNA is TGTGCCAGCAGCTCTATGGGCAGAGCTAACTATGGCTACACCTTC.

The chain couples TRBV11-2 to TRBJ1-1; a possible D gene is TRBD1 (6 bases). The V gene's germline CDR1 is SGHAT and CDR2 FQNNGV. The CDR3 is made up of 13 amino acids. Trimming removed 8 bases at V and 6 bases at J, with 16 bases between. DNA for the CDR3: TGTGCCAGCTCCAAAAGCGGGGGCCCTGAAGCTTTCTTT. It yields the protein CASSKSGGPEAFF.